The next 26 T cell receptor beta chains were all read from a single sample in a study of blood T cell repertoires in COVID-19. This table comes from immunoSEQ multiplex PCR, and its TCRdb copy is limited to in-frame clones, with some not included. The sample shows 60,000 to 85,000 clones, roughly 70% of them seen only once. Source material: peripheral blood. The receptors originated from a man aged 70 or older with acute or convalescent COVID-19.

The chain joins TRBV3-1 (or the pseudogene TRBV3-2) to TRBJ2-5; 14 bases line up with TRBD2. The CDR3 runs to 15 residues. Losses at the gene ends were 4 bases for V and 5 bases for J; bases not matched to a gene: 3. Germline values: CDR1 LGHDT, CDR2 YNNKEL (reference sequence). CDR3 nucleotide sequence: TGTGCCAGCAGCCTCGGACTAGCGGGAGGCGAGACCCAGTACTTC. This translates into CASSLGLAGGETQYF.

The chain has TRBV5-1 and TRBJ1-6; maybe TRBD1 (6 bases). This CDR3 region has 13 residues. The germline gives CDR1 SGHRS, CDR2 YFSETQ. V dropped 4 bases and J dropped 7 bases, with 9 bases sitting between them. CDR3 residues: CASSEDSNSPLHF. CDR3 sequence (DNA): TGCGCCAGCAGCGAGGACAGCAATTCACCCCTCCACTTT.

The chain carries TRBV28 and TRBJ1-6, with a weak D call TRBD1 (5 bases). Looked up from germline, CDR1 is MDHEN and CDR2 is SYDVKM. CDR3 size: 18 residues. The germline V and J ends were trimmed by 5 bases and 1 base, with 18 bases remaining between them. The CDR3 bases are TGTGCCAGCAGTCTGGGTGAAGGGGTTCGGTCCTATAATTCACCCCTCCACTTT. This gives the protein CASSLGEGVRSYNSPLHF.

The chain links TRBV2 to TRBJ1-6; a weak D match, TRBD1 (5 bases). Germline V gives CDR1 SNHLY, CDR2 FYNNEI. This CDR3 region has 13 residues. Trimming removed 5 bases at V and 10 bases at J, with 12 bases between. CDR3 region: CASSPGMGSPLHF. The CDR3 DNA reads TGTGCCAGCAGTCCAGGGATGGGATCACCCCTCCACTTT.

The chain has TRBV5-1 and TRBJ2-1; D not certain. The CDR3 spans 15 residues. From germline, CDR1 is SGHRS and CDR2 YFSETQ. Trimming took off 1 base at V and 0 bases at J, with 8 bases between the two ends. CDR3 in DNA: TGCGCCAGCAGCTTGATAAGCCTCTCCTACAATGAGCAGTTCTTC. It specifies CASSLISLSYNEQFF.

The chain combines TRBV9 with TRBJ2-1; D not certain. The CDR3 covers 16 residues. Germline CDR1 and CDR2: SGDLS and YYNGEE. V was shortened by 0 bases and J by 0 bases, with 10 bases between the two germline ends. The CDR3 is CASSVENFRSYNEQFF. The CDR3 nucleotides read TGTGCCAGCAGCGTAGAAAACTTCCGCTCCTACAATGAGCAGTTCTTC.

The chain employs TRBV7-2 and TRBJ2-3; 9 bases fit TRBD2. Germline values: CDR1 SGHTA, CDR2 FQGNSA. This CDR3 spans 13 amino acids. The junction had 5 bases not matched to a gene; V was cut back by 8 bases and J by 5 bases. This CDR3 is CASGSGRGDTQYF. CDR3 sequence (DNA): TGTGCCAGCGGTAGCGGGAGAGGAGATACGCAGTATTTT.

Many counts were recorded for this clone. The CDR3 protein is CASTGSSYNEQFF. CDR3 nucleotides: TGTGCCAGTACCGGGAGCTCCTACAATGAGCAGTTCTTC. This chain uses TRBV19 with TRBJ2-1; maybe TRBD2 (6 bases). The CDR3 length is 13 residues. The germline V gene has CDR1 LNHDA and CDR2 SQIVND (reference sequence). Trimming cost V 7 bases and J 0 bases, with 7 bases left between them.

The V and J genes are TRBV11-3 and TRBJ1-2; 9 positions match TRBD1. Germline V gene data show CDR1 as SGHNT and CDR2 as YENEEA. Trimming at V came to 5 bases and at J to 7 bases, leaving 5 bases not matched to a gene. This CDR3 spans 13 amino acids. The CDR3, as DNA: TGTGCCAGCAGCGATGGGACAGGGTTTGGCTACACCTTC. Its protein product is CASSDGTGFGYTF.

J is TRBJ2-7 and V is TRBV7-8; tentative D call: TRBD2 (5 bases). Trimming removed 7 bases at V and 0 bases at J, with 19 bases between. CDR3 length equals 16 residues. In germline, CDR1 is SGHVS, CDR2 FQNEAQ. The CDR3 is CASTLDFLPSSYEQYF. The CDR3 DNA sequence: TGTGCCAGCACCCTGGACTTCTTACCTAGCTCCTACGAGCAGTACTTC.

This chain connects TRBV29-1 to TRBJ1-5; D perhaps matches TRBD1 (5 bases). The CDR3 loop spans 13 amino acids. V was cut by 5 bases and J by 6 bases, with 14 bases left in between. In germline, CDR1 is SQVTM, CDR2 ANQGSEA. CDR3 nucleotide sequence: TGCAGCGTTCAACAGGTAGACGGTCAGCCCCAGCATTTT. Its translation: CSVQQVDGQPQHF.

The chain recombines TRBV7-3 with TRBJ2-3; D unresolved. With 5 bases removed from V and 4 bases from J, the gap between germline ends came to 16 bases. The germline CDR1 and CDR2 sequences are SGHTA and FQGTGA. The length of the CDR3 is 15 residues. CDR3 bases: TGTGCCAGCAGCCCCTCAAGATCCGAGGCAGATACGCAGTATTTT. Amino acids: CASSPSRSEADTQYF. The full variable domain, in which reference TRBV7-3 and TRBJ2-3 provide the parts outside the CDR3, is GAGVSQTPSNKVTEKGKYVELRCDPISGHTALYWYRQSLGQGPEFLIYFQGTGAADDSGLPNDRFFAVRPEGSVSTLKIQRTERGDSAVYLCASSPSRSEADTQYFGPGTRLTVL.

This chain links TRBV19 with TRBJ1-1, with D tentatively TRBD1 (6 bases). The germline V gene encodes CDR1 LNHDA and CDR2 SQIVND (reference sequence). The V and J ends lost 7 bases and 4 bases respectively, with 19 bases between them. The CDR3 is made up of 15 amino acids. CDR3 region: CASTQAGAMGTEAFF. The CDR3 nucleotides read TGTGCCAGTACCCAGGCAGGGGCCATGGGCACTGAAGCTTTCTTT.

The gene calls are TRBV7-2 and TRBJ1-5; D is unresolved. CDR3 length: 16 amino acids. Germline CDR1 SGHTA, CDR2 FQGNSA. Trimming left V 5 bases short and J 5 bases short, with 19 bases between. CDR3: CASSPYATGFDQPQHF. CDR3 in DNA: TGTGCCAGCAGCCCGTACGCGACGGGTTTCGATCAGCCCCAGCATTTT.

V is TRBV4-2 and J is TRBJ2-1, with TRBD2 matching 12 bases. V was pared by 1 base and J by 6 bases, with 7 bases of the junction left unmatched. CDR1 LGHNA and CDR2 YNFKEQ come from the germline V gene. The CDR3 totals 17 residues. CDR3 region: CASSQARTSGAGNEQFF. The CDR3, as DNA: TGTGCCAGCAGCCAAGCCCGGACTAGCGGGGCAGGCAATGAGCAGTTCTTC.

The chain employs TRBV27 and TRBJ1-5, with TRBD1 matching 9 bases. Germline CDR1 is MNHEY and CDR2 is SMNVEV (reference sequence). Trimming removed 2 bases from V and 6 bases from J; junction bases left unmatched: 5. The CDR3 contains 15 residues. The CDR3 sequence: CASSLDRGQGQPQHF. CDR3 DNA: TGTGCCAGCAGTTTAGACCGGGGACAGGGTCAGCCCCAGCATTTT.

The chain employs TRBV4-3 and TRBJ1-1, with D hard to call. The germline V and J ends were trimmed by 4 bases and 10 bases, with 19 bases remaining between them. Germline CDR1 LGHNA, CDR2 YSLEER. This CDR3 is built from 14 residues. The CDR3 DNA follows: TGCGCCAGCAGCCCTTTATCGTCCGGTTCCCGAGCTTTCTTT. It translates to CASSPLSSGSRAFF.

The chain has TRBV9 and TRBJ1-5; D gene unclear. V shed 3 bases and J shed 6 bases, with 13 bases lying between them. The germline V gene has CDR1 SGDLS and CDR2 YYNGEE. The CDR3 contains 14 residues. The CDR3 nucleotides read TGTGCCAGCAGCGGAGATGAGCGGGCTCAGCCCCAGCATTTT. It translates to CASSGDERAQPQHF.

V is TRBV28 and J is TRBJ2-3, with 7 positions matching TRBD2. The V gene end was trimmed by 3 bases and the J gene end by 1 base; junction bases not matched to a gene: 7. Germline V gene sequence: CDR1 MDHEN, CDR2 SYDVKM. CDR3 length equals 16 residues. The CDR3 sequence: CASSLTEAGRTDTQYF. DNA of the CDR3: TGTGCCAGCAGTTTGACGGAAGCGGGGCGCACAGATACGCAGTATTTT.

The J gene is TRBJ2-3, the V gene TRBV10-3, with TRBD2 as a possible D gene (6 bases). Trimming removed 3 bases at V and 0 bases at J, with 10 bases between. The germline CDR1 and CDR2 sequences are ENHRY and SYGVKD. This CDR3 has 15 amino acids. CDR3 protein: CAISDGGISTDTQYF. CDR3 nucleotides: TGTGCCATCAGTGATGGCGGGATTAGCACAGATACGCAGTATTTT.

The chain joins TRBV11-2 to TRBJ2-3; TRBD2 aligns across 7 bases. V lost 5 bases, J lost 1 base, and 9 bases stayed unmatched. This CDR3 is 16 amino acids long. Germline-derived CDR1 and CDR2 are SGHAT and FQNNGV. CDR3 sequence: CASSPGRGGGTDTQYF. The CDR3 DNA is TGTGCCAGCAGCCCGGGGAGGGGCGGGGGCACAGATACGCAGTATTTT.

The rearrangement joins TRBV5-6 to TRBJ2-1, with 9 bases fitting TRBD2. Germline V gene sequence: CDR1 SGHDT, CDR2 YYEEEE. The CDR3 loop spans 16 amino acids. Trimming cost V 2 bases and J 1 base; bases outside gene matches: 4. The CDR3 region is CASSFATSGSYNEQFF. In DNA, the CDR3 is TGTGCCAGCAGCTTTGCCACTAGCGGGTCCTACAATGAGCAGTTCTTC. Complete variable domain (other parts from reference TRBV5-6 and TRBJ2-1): DAGVTQSPTHLIKTRGQQVTLRCSPKSGHDTVSWYQQALGQGPQFIFQYYEEEERQRGNFPDRFSGHQFPNYSSELNVNALLLGDSALYLCASSFATSGSYNEQFFGPGTRLTVL.

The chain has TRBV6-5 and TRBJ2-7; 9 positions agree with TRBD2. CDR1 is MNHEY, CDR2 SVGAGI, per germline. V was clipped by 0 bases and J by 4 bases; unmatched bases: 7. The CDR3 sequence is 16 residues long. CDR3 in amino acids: CASSYSTPLAGYEQYF. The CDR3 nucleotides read TGTGCCAGCAGTTACTCGACGCCCCTAGCGGGGTACGAGCAGTACTTC.

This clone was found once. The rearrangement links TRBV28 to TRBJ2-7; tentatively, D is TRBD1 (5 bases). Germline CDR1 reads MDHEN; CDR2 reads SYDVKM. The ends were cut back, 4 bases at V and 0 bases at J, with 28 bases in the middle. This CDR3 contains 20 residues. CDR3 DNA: TGTGCCAGCAGTTCCCCGTTCGACCCGGTCGGGCAGGGATACTCCTACGAGCAGTACTTC. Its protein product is CASSSPFDPVGQGYSYEQYF.

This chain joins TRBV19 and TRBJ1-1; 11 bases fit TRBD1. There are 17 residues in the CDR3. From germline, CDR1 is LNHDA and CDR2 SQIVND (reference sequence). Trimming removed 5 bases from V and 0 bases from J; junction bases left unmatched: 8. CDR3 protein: CASSPIGQGALNTEAFF. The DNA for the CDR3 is TGTGCCAGTAGTCCCATCGGACAGGGGGCCTTGAACACTGAAGCTTTCTTT.

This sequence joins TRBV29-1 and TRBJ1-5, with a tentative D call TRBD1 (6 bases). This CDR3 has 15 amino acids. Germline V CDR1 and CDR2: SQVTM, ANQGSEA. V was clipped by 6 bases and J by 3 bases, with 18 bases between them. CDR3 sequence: CSVVTGADFNQPQHF. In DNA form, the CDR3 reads TGCAGCGTCGTGACAGGAGCAGACTTCAATCAGCCCCAGCATTTT.